The next 29 T cell receptor beta chains were all read from a single sample in a study of lymphopenia after photon versus proton radiotherapy. Data came from immunoSEQ multiplex PCR; TCRdb stores just in-frame clones and leaves some out. In the table there are 55,000 to 70,000 clones, 85% to 95% of which are singletons. Sequences were derived from peripheral blood, sampled from a patient treated with photon-based radiotherapy. Receptors originate from a woman between 35 and 50 years old with cholangiocarcinoma.

The chain joins TRBV30 to TRBJ1-2; D is possibly TRBD1 (5 bases). The CDR3 covers 14 residues. V gave up 2 bases and J gave up 7 bases, with 17 bases separating them. Germline loops: CDR1 GTSNPN, CDR2 SVGIG (reference sequence). In DNA, the CDR3 is TGTGCCTGGAGTCTCACGCCCACCGGGGGTGGCTACACCTTC. Translating it yields CAWSLTPTGGGYTF.

The chain carries TRBV9 and TRBJ2-3; 11 bases line up with TRBD2. Germline CDR1 SGDLS, CDR2 YYNGEE. The CDR3 has 16 residues. Losses at the gene ends were 2 bases for V and 2 bases for J; bases not matched to a gene: 4. The CDR3 reads CASSVLAGGPTDTQYF. The CDR3 region has the DNA TGTGCCAGCAGCGTCCTAGCGGGGGGCCCCACAGATACGCAGTATTTT.

This chain links TRBV5-6 with TRBJ1-4; TRBD1 aligns across 7 bases. The germline gives CDR1 SGHDT, CDR2 YYEEEE. This CDR3 is built from 15 residues. V was clipped by 3 bases and J by 5 bases; unmatched bases: 7. The CDR3 DNA sequence: TGTGCCAGCAGCTCTCGACAGGGAGGGAATGAAAAACTGTTTTTT. It is translated as CASSSRQGGNEKLFF.

This chain connects TRBV9 to TRBJ1-2; TRBD1 matches at 7 bases. J gave up 0 bases and V 3 bases, and 5 bases lay outside the gene matches. Germline assignment: CDR1 SGDLS and CDR2 YYNGEE. The CDR3 totals 15 residues. The CDR3 spells CASSALGQANYGYTF. CDR3 DNA: TGTGCCAGCAGCGCACTTGGACAGGCTAACTATGGCTACACCTTC.

The chain employs TRBV9 and TRBJ1-1; 8 positions agree with TRBD1. The CDR3 length is 17 residues. CDR1 SGDLS and CDR2 YYNGEE come from the germline V gene. V lost 0 bases, J lost 0 bases, and 7 bases stayed unmatched. For the CDR3, the DNA is TGTGCCAGCAGCGTAGGGAGGGCAGGGGGCCTGAACACTGAAGCTTTCTTT. This codes for CASSVGRAGGLNTEAFF.

The rearrangement links TRBV4-3 to TRBJ2-3; TRBD2 matches 7 bases. The CDR3 is made up of 17 amino acids. Germline trimming cut 0 bases from V and 1 base from J; bases unmatched to any gene: 7. The germline CDR1 and CDR2 sequences are LGHNA and YSLEER. The CDR3 DNA reads TGCGCCAGCAGCCAAGAAGGGGCGGGAGTAGGCACAGATACGCAGTATTTT. Translating it yields CASSQEGAGVGTDTQYF.

The J gene is TRBJ1-2, the V gene TRBV19; tentative D call: TRBD1 (6 bases). V was shortened by 7 bases and J by 8 bases, with 14 bases between the two germline ends. This CDR3 comprises 12 residues. The germline CDR1 and CDR2 sequences are LNHDA and SQIVND (reference sequence). The CDR3 DNA follows: TGTGCCAGTACCGACACAGGGTGGGGCTACACCTTC. Translation: CASTDTGWGYTF.

This clone was seen only once. The rearrangement links TRBV11-2 to TRBJ1-1; D gene ambiguous. CDR3 length equals 13 residues. Trimming shortened V by 6 bases and J by 5 bases, and 13 bases separated the two germline ends. Germline V gives CDR1 SGHAT, CDR2 FQNNGV. The CDR3 protein is CASSSEAATEAFF. The CDR3 DNA sequence: TGTGCCAGCAGTTCCGAGGCAGCTACTGAAGCTTTCTTT.

The chain carries TRBV28 and TRBJ1-2; D not resolved. V shed 4 bases and J shed 5 bases, with 8 bases lying between them. The CDR3 loop spans 12 amino acids. Germline-derived CDR1 and CDR2 are MDHEN and SYDVKM. The CDR3 bases are TGTGCCAGCAGTTCGGGCGGGTATGGCTACACCTTC. It encodes CASSSGGYGYTF.

The chain couples TRBV11-3 to TRBJ2-3; 7 bases fit TRBD1. Germline V gene lookup returns CDR1 SGHNT and CDR2 YENEEA. J lost 1 base, V lost 5 bases, and 3 bases had no gene match. CDR3 length equals 14 residues. This CDR3 is CASSHGQGTDTQYF. In nucleotides, the CDR3 is TGTGCCAGCAGCCACGGACAGGGCACAGATACGCAGTATTTT.

V gene TRBV6-1 combines with J gene TRBJ2-2; 8 bases are shared with TRBD1. This CDR3 region has 15 residues. Trimming at V came to 8 bases and at J to 5 bases, leaving 10 bases not matched to a gene. Germline lookup yields CDR1 MNHNS and CDR2 SASEGT. The CDR3 DNA reads as TGTGCCAGCGCCGTTTTACAGGGGGAGACCGGGGAGCTGTTTTTT. The encoded protein is CASAVLQGETGELFF.

This clone was recorded a few times. The rearrangement links TRBV6-1 to TRBJ1-2; the match to TRBD1 covers 8 bases. The CDR3 runs 14 residues. Germline trimming cut 5 bases from V and 5 bases from J; bases unmatched to any gene: 7. The germline gives CDR1 MNHNS, CDR2 SASEGT. The CDR3 DNA reads as TGTGCCAGCAGTAGCAGGGGGCCTGAATATGGCTACACCTTC. Protein product: CASSSRGPEYGYTF.

The rearrangement joins TRBV5-1 to TRBJ2-7; 10 bases fit TRBD1. The trim removed 4 bases at V and 2 bases at J, leaving 6 bases unmatched. This CDR3 has 15 amino acids. CDR1 is SGHRS and CDR2 is YFSETQ in the germline V gene. The DNA of the CDR3 is TGCGCCAGCAGCACAACCGGGACAGGGGCCTACGAGCAGTACTTC. Encoded protein: CASSTTGTGAYEQYF.

The chain joins TRBV12-1 to TRBJ1-2. TRBV12-1 is assigned pseudogene status. The CDR3 is 16 amino acids. In DNA, the CDR3 is TGTGCCAGCAGCTTTGGCGGGAGGGGACGTAACTATGGCTACACCTTC. Its translation: CASSFGGRGRNYGYTF.

The genes are TRBV4-3 and TRBJ1-4, with 10 bases matching TRBD1. The CDR3 spans 21 residues. With 1 base clipped from V and 3 bases from J, the junction kept 17 bases outside the gene matches. The germline CDR1 and CDR2 sequences are LGHNA and YSLEER. The CDR3 protein is CASSQASTLGDRGRSNEKLFF. In nucleotides, the CDR3 is TGCGCCAGCAGCCAAGCCTCTACGCTTGGGGACAGGGGACGATCTAATGAAAAACTGTTTTTT.

The J gene is TRBJ1-1, the V gene TRBV9; D unclear. Germline V gene data show CDR1 as SGDLS and CDR2 as YYNGEE. The CDR3 is 15 residues long. V gave up 0 bases and J gave up 0 bases, with 9 bases separating them. The CDR3 region is CASSVDSHLNTEAFF. The CDR3 DNA follows: TGTGCCAGCAGCGTAGATTCTCATCTGAACACTGAAGCTTTCTTT.

CDR3 bases: TGTGCCAGCAGTTACTCCCGGGACTACACTGAAGCTTTCTTT. Translated, it gives CASSYSRDYTEAFF. This chain uses TRBV6-5 with TRBJ1-1, with D maybe TRBD1 (5 bases). The CDR3 covers 14 residues. V lost 0 bases to trimming and J lost 3 bases, with 8 bases between them. From germline, CDR1 is MNHEY and CDR2 SVGAGI.

In its sample, this clone was seen once. The CDR3 sequence is CARPKRGGSNEQFF. The DNA for the CDR3 is TGTGCCAGACCAAAGCGGGGGGGCTCCAATGAGCAGTTCTTC. The chain combines TRBV6-4 with TRBJ2-1, with 10 bases lining up with TRBD2. Per the germline V gene, CDR1 is MRHNA and CDR2 is SNTAGT. V shed 9 bases and J 6 bases; nucleotides not matched to a gene: 8. The CDR3 runs to 14 residues.

This chain links TRBV30 with TRBJ1-5; D gene ambiguous. V was clipped by 1 base and J by 3 bases, with 7 bases between them. Germline V gene lookup returns CDR1 GTSNPN and CDR2 SVGIG (reference sequence). This CDR3 spans 13 amino acids. This CDR3 reads CAWSAGYNQPQHF. CDR3 nucleotides: TGTGCCTGGAGTGCTGGCTACAATCAGCCCCAGCATTTT. Together with reference TRBV30 and TRBJ1-5, the CDR3 gives the full variable domain: SQTIHQWPATLVQPVGSPLSLECTVEGTSNPNLYWYRQAAGRGLQLLFYSVGIGQISSEVPQNLSASRPQDRQFILSSKKLLLSDSGFYLCAWSAGYNQPQHFGDGTRLSIL.

The chain combines TRBV4-2 with TRBJ2-3; 13 bases agree with TRBD2. V dropped 1 base and J dropped 3; count of bases not matched to a gene: 4. This CDR3 is built from 17 residues. Germline CDR1 LGHNA, CDR2 YNFKEQ. The DNA for the CDR3 is TGTGCCAGCAGCCAAGCTGGGACTAGCGGGGCGACAGATACGCAGTATTTT. This codes for CASSQAGTSGATDTQYF.

The chain joins TRBV6-5 to TRBJ1-1, with D perhaps matching TRBD1 (5 bases). This CDR3 has 13 amino acids. Between the trimmed V and J ends, which lost 2 bases and 3 bases, there was a span of 7 bases. Per germline, CDR1 MNHEY and CDR2 SVGAGI. In DNA, the CDR3 is TGTGCCAGCAGTTACCAGGGTGACACTGAAGCTTTCTTT. Its translation: CASSYQGDTEAFF.

As DNA, the CDR3 is TGTGCCAGCAGGGGGCCCCCGAGTATTGAAGCTTTCTTT. This gives the protein CASRGPPSIEAFF. The rearrangement uses TRBV28 and TRBJ1-1; the D gene is possibly TRBD1 (5 bases). Germline CDR1 reads MDHEN; CDR2 reads SYDVKM. V was trimmed by 6 bases and J by 7 bases, leaving 15 bases between them. This CDR3 contains 13 residues.

This rearrangement joins TRBV28 to TRBJ1-1; perhaps TRBD1 as D (6 bases). V shed 5 bases and J shed 10 bases, with 17 bases lying between them. Germline CDR1 reads MDHEN; CDR2 reads SYDVKM. This CDR3 has 13 residues. The CDR3 DNA sequence: TGTGCCAGCAGTGATTTCGGGGGGGGCGGAGCTTTCTTT. This sequence encodes CASSDFGGGGAFF.

V usage is TRBV10-3 and J usage is TRBJ1-6, with D hard to call. This CDR3 has 14 residues. The germline V gene encodes CDR1 ENHRY and CDR2 SYGVKD. Between the trimmed V and J ends, which lost 3 bases and 5 bases, there was a span of 8 bases. The chain's CDR3 is CAISEGRNNSPLHF. CDR3 bases: TGTGCCATCAGTGAAGGACGGAATAATTCACCCCTCCACTTT.

The chain's CDR3 is CASSEALLGQRYYEQYF. As DNA, the CDR3 is TGTGCCAGCAGTGAAGCGCTTCTGGGACAGAGATACTACGAGCAGTACTTC. The chain joins TRBV2 to TRBJ2-7, with 7 bases lining up with TRBD1. CDR3 size: 17 residues. Germline trimming cut 0 bases from V and 3 bases from J; bases unmatched to any gene: 11. Germline CDR1 SNHLY, CDR2 FYNNEI.

As concerns this clone: This sample also contains other DNA sequences that code for the same CDR3. This sequence joins TRBV19 and TRBJ1-1; D is undetermined. There are 13 residues in the CDR3. V lost 3 bases and J lost 1, with 6 bases in between. Germline V gene lookup returns CDR1 LNHDA and CDR2 SQIVND (reference sequence). In DNA form, the CDR3 reads TGTGCCAGTAGTATCCGTGAGAACACTGAAGCTTTCTTT. It encodes CASSIRENTEAFF.

The chain couples TRBV28 to TRBJ1-2; D perhaps matches TRBD1 (5 bases). Germline V gene lookup returns CDR1 MDHEN and CDR2 SYDVKM. Trimming removed 6 bases from V and 3 bases from J, with 17 bases in between. The CDR3 is 15 amino acids. The CDR3 spells CASRPDRTGYYGYTF. The CDR3 DNA is TGTGCCAGCAGGCCCGACAGAACGGGCTACTATGGCTACACCTTC.

The CDR3: CASSLAGTGGYTF. The CDR3 coding sequence is TGTGCCAGCAGTTTGGCAGGGACGGGTGGCTACACCTTC. The chain carries TRBV28 and TRBJ1-2; tentatively, D is TRBD1 (5 bases). The CDR3 is 13 residues long. Trimming removed 3 bases at V and 7 bases at J, with 12 bases between. Germline-derived CDR1 and CDR2 are MDHEN and SYDVKM.

The chain uses TRBV29-1 and TRBJ2-5, with D perhaps matching TRBD1 (5 bases). The length of the CDR3 is 12 residues. Germline V gene sequence: CDR1 SQVTM, CDR2 ANQGSEA. With 7 bases removed from V and 5 bases from J, the gap between germline ends came to 14 bases. The CDR3 region has the DNA TGCAGCGCCGCAAGGGGTGGGGAGACCCAGTACTTC. It yields the protein CSAARGGETQYF.